This TCR beta chain was obtained from a study of blood T cells in healthy people across ages. About the research overall: Template switching picked up about one barcoded beta molecule for each two T cells. Broader study findings: Both higher diversity and more naive CD4+ cells marked long-lived donors when set against aged donors.

With 3 bases clipped from V and 3 bases from J, the junction kept 15 bases outside the gene matches. The germline CDR1 and CDR2 sequences are DFQATT and SNEGSKA (reference sequence). This CDR3 is built from 17 residues. Concerning this clonotype: Its specificity is unknown.

The extraction recovered at least 5 micrograms of total RNA per sample. Next came a second PCR, run for about 6 to 12 cycles, which used a sample-barcoded 5' primer along with a J-beta primer mix. The study obtained at least 3 million CDR3-containing paired-end reads from every sample. MiXCR, applied by TCRdb to the 5' RACE reads, yields one record per CDR3 protein. Of about 680,000 distinct CDR3 sequences listed, roughly 49% are singletons. The rearrangement uses TRBV20-1 and TRBJ2-3; 7 bases line up with TRBD2. The receptor's source is a woman aged 55-70 years in good health. Sequenced: blood. DNA for the CDR3: TGCAGTGCTAGGATTGTGATTGGGAGGGCCAATACAGATACGCAGTATTTT. It is translated as CSARIVIGRANTDTQYF.